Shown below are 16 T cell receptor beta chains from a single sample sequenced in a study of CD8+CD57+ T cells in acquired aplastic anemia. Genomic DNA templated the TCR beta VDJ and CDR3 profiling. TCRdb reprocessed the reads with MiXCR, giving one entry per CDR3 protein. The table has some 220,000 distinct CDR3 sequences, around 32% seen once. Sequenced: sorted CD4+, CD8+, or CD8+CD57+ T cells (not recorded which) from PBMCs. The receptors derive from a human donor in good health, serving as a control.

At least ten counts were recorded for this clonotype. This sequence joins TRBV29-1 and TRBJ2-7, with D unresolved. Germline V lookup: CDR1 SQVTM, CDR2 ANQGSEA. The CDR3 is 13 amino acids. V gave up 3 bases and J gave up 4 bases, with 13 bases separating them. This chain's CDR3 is CSVESATSYEQYF. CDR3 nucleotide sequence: TGCAGCGTTGAGTCTGCGACGAGTTACGAGCAGTACTTC.

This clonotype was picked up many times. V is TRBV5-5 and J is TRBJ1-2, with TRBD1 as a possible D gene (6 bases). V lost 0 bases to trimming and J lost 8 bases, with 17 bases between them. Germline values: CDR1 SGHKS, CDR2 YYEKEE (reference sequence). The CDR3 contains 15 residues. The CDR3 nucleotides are TGTGCCAGCAGCTTGGAAGTAATGGGGGCAGAGGGCTACACCTTC. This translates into CASSLEVMGAEGYTF.

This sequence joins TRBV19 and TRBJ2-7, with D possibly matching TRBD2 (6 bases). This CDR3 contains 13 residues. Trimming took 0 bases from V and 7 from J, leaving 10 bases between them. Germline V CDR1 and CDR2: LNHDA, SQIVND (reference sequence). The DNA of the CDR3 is TGTGCCAGTAGTATAGATCTAGCGACGGAGCAGTACTTC. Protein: CASSIDLATEQYF. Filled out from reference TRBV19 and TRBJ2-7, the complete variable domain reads DGGITQSPKYLFRKEGQNVTLSCEQNLNHDAMYWYRQDPGQGLRLIYYSQIVNDFQKGDIAEGYSVSREKKESFPLTVTSAQKNPTAFYLCASSIDLATEQYFGPGTRLTVT.

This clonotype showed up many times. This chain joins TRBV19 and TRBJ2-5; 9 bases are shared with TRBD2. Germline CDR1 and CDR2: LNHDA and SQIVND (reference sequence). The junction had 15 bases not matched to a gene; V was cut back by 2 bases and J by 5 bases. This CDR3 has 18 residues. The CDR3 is CASSIQGLFGGGAETQYF. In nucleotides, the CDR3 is TGTGCCAGTAGTATACAAGGTCTATTTGGCGGGGGGGCGGAGACCCAGTACTTC.

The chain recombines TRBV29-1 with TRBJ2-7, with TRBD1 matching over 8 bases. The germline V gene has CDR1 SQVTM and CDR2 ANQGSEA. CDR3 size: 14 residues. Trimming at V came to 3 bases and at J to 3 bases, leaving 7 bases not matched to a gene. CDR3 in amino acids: CSVDRGTGGYEQYF. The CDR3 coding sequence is TGCAGCGTTGATAGGGGGACAGGAGGCTACGAGCAGTACTTC.

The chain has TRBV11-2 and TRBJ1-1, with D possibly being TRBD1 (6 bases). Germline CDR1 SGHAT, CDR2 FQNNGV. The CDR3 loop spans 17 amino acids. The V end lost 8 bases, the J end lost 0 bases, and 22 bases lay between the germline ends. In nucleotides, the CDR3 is TGTGCCAGCCCCCTGACCATACAGGGAAGGATGAACACTGAAGCTTTCTTT. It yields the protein CASPLTIQGRMNTEAFF.

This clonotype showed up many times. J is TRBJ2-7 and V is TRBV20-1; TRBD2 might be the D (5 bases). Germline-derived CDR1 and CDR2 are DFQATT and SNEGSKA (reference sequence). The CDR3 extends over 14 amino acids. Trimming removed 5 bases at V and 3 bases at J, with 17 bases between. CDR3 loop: CSAGNPIANYEQYF. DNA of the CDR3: TGCAGTGCTGGAAACCCTATAGCGAACTACGAGCAGTACTTC.

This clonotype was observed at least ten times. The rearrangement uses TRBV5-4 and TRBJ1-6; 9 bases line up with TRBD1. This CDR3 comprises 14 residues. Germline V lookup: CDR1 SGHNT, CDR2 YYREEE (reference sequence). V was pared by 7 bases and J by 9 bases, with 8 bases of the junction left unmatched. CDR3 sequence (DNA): TGTGCCAGCGGCGACAGGGGGATTGGTTCACCCCTCCACTTT. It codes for CASGDRGIGSPLHF.

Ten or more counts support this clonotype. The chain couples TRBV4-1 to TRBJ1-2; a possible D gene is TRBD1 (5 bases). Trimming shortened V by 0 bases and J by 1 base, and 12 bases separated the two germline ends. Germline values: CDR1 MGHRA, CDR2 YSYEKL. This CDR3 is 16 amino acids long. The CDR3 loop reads CASSQDGGHGNYGYTF. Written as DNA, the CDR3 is TGCGCCAGCAGCCAAGATGGCGGACACGGTAACTATGGCTACACCTTC.

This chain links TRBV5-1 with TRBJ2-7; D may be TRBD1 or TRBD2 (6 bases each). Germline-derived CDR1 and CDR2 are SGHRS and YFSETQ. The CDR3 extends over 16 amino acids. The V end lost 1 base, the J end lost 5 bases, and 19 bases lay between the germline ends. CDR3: CASSLRGTGLIHEQYF. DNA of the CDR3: TGCGCCAGCAGCTTGAGGGGGACTGGCTTGATCCACGAGCAGTACTTC. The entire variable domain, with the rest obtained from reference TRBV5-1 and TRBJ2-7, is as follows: KAGVTQTPRYLIKTRGQQVTLSCSPISGHRSVSWYQQTPGQGLQFLFEYFSETQRNKGNFPGRFSGRQFSNSRSEMNVSTLELGDSALYLCASSLRGTGLIHEQYFGPGTRLTVT.

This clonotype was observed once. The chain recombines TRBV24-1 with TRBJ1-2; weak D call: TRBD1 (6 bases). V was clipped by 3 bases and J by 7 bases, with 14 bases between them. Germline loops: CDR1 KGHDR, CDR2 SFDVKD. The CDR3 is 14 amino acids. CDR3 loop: CATSDRQRGTGYTF. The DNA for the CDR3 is TGTGCCACCAGTGATAGGCAAAGGGGGACTGGCTACACCTTC.

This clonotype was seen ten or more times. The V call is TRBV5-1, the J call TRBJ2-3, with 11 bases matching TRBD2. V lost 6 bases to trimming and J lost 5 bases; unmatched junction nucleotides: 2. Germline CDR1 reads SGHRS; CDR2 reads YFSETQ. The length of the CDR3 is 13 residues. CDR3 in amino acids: CASTLAGGDTQYF. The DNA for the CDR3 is TGCGCCAGCACTCTAGCGGGGGGAGATACGCAGTATTTT.

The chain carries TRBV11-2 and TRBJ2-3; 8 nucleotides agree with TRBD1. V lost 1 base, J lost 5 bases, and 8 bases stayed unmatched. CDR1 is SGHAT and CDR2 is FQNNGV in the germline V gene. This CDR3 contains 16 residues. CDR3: CASSLVDRGAGDTQYF. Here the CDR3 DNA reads TGTGCCAGCAGCTTAGTAGACAGGGGCGCGGGAGATACGCAGTATTTT.

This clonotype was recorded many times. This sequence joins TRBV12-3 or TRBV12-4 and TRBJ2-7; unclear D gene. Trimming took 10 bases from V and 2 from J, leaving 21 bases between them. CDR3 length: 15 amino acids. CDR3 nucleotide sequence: TGTGCCAACGAGATCAGGCCCGCAGAAACCTACGAGCAGTACTTC. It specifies CANEIRPAETYEQYF.

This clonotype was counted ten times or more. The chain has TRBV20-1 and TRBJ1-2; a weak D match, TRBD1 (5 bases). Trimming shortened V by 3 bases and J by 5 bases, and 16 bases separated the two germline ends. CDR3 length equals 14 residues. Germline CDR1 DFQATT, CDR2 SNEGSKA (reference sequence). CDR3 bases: TGCAGTGCTAGTCCCGTGGGGGACTCGTATGGCTACACCTTC. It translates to CSASPVGDSYGYTF.

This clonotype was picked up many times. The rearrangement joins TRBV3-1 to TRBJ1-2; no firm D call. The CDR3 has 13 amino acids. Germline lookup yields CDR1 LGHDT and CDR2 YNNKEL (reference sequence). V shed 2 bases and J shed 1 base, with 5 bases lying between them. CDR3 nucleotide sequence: TGTGCCAGCAGCCAACAAAATAACTATGGCTACACCTTC. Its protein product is CASSQQNNYGYTF.